This T cell receptor (beta chain) was documented in a study of T cell changes during pregnancy in multiple sclerosis. The method was immunoSEQ multiplex PCR; TCRdb's version includes in-frame clones alone and lacks a portion of them. Of approximately 32,000 clones listed, roughly nine tenths are singletons. This CDR3 contains 14 residues. J gave up 6 bases and V 3 bases, and 2 bases lay outside the gene matches. CDR1 is MRHNA, CDR2 SNTAGT, per germline. This receptor was obtained from a female donor with multiple sclerosis, enrolled in a pregnancy study. Material: CD8+ T cells from peripheral blood mononuclear cells, obtained in the first trimester of pregnancy. V usage is TRBV6-4 and J usage is TRBJ2-2, with 9 bases aligning to TRBD2. The CDR3 nucleotides read TGTGCCAGCAGTGAGCGGGAGGGCCCCGGGGAGCTGTTTTTT. It encodes CASSEREGPGELFF.